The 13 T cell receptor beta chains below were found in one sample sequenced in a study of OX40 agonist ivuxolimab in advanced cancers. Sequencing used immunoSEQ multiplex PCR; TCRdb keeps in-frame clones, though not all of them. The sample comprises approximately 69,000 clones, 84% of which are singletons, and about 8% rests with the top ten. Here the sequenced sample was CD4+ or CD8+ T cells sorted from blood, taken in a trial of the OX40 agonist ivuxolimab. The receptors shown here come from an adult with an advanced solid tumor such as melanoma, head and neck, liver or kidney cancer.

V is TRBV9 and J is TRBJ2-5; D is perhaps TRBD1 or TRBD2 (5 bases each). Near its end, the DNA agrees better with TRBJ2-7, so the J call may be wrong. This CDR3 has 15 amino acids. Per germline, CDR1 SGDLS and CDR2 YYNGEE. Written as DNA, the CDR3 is TGTGCCAGCAGCGTAGCTTGGGGGAGCTCCTACGAGCAGTACTTC. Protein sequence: CASSVAWGSSYEQYF.

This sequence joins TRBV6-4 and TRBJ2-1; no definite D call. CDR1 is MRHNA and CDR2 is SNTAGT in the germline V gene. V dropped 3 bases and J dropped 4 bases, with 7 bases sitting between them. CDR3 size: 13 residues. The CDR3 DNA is TGTGCCAGCAGTGAAGGGAATTACAATGAGCAGTTCTTC. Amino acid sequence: CASSEGNYNEQFF.

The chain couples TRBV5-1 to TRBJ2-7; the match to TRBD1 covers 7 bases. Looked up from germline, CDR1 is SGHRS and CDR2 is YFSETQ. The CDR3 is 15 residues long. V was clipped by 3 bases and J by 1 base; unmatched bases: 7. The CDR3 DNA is TGCGCCAGCAGCTCTCAAGGGGGCCGGTCCTACGAGCAGTACTTC. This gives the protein CASSSQGGRSYEQYF.

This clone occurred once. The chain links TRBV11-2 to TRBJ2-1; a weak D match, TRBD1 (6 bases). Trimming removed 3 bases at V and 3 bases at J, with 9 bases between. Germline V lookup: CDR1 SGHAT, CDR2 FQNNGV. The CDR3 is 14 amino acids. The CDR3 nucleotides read TGTGCCAGCAGCTTCAGGGGCAACTACAATGAGCAGTTCTTC. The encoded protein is CASSFRGNYNEQFF.

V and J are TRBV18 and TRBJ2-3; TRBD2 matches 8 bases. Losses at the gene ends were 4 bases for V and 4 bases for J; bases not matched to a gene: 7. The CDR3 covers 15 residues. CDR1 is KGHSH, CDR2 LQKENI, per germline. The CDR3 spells CASSRTGGSADTQYF. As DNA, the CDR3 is TGTGCCAGCTCACGGACGGGGGGGAGCGCAGATACGCAGTATTTT. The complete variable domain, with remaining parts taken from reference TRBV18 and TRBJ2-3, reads NAGVMQNPRHLVRRRGQEARLRCSPMKGHSHVYWYRQLPEEGLKFMVYLQKENIIDESGMPKERFSAEFPKEGPSILRIQQVVRGDSAAYFCASSRTGGSADTQYFGPGTRLTVL.

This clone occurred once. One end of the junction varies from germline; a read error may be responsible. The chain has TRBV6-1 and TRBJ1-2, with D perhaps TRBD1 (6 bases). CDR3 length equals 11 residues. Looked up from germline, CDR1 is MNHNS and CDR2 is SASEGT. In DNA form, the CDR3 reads TGTGCCAGCAGTGAAGCGGTAGGACAGCCTTTC. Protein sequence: CASSEAVGQPF.

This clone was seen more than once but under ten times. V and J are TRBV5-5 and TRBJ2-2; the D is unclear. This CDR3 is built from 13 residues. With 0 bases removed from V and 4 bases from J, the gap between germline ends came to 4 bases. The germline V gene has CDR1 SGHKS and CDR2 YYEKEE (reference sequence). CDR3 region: CASSLEGTGELFF. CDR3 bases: TGTGCCAGCAGCTTGGAAGGCACCGGGGAGCTGTTTTTT.

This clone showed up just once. The CDR3 sequence: CASSFGVVGSSYEQYF. The CDR3 region has the DNA TGTGCCAGCAGTTTTGGGGTCGTCGGCAGCTCCTACGAGCAGTACTTC. The V call is TRBV28, the J call TRBJ2-7; unclear D gene. The germline CDR1 and CDR2 sequences are MDHEN and SYDVKM. The CDR3 runs 16 residues. Between the trimmed V and J ends, which lost 3 bases and 0 bases, there was a span of 15 bases.

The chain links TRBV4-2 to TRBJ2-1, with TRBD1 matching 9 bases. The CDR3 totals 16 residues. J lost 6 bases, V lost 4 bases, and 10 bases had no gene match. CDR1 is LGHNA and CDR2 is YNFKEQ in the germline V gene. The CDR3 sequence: CASSRFPGQGPNEQFF. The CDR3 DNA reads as TGTGCCAGCAGCCGCTTCCCGGGACAGGGTCCCAATGAGCAGTTCTTC.

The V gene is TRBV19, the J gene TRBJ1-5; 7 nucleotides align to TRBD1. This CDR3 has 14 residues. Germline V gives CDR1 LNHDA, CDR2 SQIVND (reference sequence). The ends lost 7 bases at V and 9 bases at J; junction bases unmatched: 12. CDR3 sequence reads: CASTPRTGVGPQHF. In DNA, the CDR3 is TGTGCCAGTACCCCCCGGACAGGCGTCGGGCCCCAGCATTTT.

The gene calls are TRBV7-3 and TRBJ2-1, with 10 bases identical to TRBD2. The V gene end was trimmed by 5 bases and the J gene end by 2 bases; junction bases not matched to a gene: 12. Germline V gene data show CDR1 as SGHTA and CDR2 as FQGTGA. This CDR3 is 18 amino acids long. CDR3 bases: TGTGCCAGCAGCCCGAGCGGGGGGGACATGCCTACCTACAATGAGCAGTTCTTC. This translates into CASSPSGGDMPTYNEQFF.

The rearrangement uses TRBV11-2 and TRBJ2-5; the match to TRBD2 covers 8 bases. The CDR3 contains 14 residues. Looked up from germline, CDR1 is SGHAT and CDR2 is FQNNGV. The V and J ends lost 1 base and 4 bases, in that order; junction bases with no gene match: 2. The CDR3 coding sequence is TGTGCCAGCAGCTTAGGGCTAGCGGGAGAGACCCAGTACTTC. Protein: CASSLGLAGETQYF.

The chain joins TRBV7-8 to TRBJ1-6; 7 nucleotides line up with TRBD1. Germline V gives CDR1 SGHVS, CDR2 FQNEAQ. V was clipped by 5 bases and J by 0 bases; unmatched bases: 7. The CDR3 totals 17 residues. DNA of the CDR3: TGTGCCAGCAGCCCTAGGACAGGCAGCTCCTATAATTCACCCCTCCACTTT. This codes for CASSPRTGSSYNSPLHF.